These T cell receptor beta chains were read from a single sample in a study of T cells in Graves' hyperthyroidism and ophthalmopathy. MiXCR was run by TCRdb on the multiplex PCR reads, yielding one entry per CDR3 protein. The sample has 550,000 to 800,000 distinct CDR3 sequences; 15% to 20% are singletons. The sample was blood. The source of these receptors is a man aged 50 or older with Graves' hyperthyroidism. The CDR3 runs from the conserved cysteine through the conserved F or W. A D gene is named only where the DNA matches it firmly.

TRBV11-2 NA CASSLVIPSYEQYF
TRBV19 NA CASSPAGLLNSYEQYF
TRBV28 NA CASRPTGTQPYGYTF
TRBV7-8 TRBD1 CASRKDRVKDQPQHF
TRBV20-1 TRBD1 CSAKTGLGQPQHF
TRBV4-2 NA CASSQDFSNTGELFF
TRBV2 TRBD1 CASSVDDRATNEKLFF
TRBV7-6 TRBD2 CASSLAGTSNEQFF
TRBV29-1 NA CSFIQDSYEQYF
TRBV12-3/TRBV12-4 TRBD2 CASSCEGLAGESYNEQFF
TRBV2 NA CASSEAWTAYEQYF
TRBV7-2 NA CASSLVQGREQYF
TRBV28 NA CASSTPGGGLDTQYF
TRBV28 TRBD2 CASRDSSGSNTGELFF
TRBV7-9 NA CASSTDDSYEQYF
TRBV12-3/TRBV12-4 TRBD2 CASSSGRGEQFF
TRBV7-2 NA CASSLGQPGSEQYF
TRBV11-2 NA CASSLEPINEKLFF
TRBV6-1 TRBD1 CASSPLRQGTQPQHF
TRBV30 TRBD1 CAWSVPHPGQGSSLFF
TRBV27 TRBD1 CASSVPGTGAGKLFF
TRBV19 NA CASGGGAYNEQFF
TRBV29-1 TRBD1 CSVDRGRDGYTF
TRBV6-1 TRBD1 CATTGPRGYTF
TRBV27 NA CASSLTTGSYEQYF
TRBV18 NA CASPPSEGYEAFF
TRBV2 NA CASRHGRWENGDEQFF
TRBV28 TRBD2 CASNPGTSGLVTDTQYF
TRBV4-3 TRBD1 CASSQNLGGAGTEAFF
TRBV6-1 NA CATLGQNTGELFF
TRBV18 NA CVSSPPVTDTQYF
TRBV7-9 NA CASSLAAGSYNEQFF